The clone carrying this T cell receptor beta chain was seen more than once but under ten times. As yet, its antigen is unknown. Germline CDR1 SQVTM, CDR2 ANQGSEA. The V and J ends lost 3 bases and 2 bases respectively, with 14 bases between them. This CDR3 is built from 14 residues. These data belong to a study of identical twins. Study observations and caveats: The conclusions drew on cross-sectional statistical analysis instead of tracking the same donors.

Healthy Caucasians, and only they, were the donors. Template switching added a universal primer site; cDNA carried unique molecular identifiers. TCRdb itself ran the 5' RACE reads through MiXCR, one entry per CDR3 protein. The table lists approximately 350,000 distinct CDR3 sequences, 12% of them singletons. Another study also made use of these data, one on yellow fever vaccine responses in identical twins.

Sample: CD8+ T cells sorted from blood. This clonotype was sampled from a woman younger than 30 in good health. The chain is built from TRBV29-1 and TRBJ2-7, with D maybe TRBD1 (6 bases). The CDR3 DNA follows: TGCAGCGTTGAGGTGGCAGGGGATACCTACGAGCAGTACTTC. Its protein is CSVEVAGDTYEQYF.